Included here is one T cell receptor (beta chain) sequence, with context. No antigen is known for it. The entry originates in a study of tumor-infiltrating lymphocytes in primary liver carcinoma. About the study: Tumor lesions were T1-T3 N0M0 and spanned roughly 4 to 10 cm.

CDR1 SGHKS and CDR2 YYEKEE come from the germline V gene (reference sequence). V lost 3 bases, J lost 6 bases, and 9 bases stayed unmatched. CDR3 length: 16 amino acids. Reverse transcription of roughly 0.5 ug total RNA with a constant-region primer produced TCR beta cDNA. Library construction for TCR beta comprised three nested multiplex PCR rounds performed with slightly modified ARM-PCR. Forward primers for TRBV1-TRBV30 and a C-beta reverse primer served the first two PCR rounds, at around 11 cycles each. TCRdb independently ran MiXCR on the multiplex PCR reads; one entry per CDR3 protein. This sample has approximately 310,000 distinct CDR3 sequences, with more than 55% found just once. The study, taken as a whole, reports: Blood fell significantly below tumors in its top-250-clone fraction (p = 0.039).

It was unsorted whole blood that yielded blood RNA, and germline DNA was also extracted. These patients lived with chronic HBV infection and had never been treated. The TCR originated in a man aged 35 to 55 with primary liver carcinoma and hepatitis B virus infection. The V and J genes are TRBV5-5 and TRBJ2-3, with 11 bases lining up with TRBD2. The sequenced sample was peripheral blood. The CDR3 nucleotides read TGTGCCAGCAGCTACCGACTAGCGGGACCGAGGGATACGCAGTATTTT. Amino acid sequence: CASSYRLAGPRDTQYF.